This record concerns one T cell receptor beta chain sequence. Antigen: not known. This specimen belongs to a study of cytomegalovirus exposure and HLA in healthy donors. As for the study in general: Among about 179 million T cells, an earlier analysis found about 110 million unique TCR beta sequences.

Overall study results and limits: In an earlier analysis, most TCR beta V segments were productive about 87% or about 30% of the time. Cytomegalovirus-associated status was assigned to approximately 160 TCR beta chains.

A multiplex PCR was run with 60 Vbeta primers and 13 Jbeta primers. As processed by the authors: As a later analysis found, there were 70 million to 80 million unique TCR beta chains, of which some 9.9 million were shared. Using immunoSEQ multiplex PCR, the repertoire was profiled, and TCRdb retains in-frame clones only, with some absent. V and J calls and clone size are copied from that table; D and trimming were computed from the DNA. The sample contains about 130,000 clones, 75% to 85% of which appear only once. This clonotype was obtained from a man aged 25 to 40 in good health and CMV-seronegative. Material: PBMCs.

This chain's CDR3 is CASSSGTAYYEQYF. The CDR3 DNA sequence: TGCGCCAGCAGCTCCGGGACAGCATACTACGAGCAGTACTTC. The V call is TRBV5-1, the J call TRBJ2-7; TRBD1 agrees at 7 bases. This CDR3 region has 14 residues. J was trimmed by 3 bases and V by 3 bases; bases with no gene match: 6. Per germline, CDR1 SGHRS and CDR2 YFSETQ.